Shown below are 22 T cell receptor beta chains from a single sample sequenced in a study of blood T cell repertoires in COVID-19. TCRdb keeps only in-frame clones here, not all; method: immunoSEQ multiplex PCR. The sample has 350,000 to 450,000 clones, 75% to 90% seen once; the top ten hold 7% to 7.5%. The sequencing sample was made of peripheral blood. The source of these receptors is a woman aged 55-70 years with COVID-19, enrolled during active disease.

The rearrangement joins TRBV6-5 to TRBJ2-3, with D hard to call. The germline CDR1 and CDR2 sequences are MNHEY and SVGAGI. The V end was cut by 2 bases, the J end by 0 bases, with 3 bases between. The CDR3 is 13 residues long. The CDR3 DNA sequence: TGTGCCAGCAGTTACCTAAGCACAGATACGCAGTATTTT. Translation: CASSYLSTDTQYF.

A single count supports this clone. V gene TRBV6-5 combines with J gene TRBJ1-3, with TRBD1 identical over 9 bases. Germline trimming cut 7 bases from V and 8 bases from J; bases unmatched to any gene: 6. The germline V gene encodes CDR1 MNHEY and CDR2 SVGAGI. The CDR3 is made up of 13 amino acids. CDR3: CASTMTGGDTIYF. CDR3 DNA: TGTGCCAGCACCATGACAGGGGGGGACACCATATATTTT.

The rearrangement joins TRBV6-5 to TRBJ1-1; D uncertain. Germline V gene sequence: CDR1 MNHEY, CDR2 SVGAGI. The length of the CDR3 is 13 residues. Trimming cost V 6 bases and J 5 bases, with 13 bases left between them. CDR3 protein: CASSTNFGTEAFF. CDR3 nucleotides: TGTGCCAGCAGCACCAACTTCGGGACTGAAGCTTTCTTT.

This sequence joins TRBV27 and TRBJ2-3; the match to TRBD1 covers 7 bases. The CDR3 has 14 residues. V dropped 2 bases and J dropped 5; count of bases not matched to a gene: 4. Germline CDR1 is MNHEY and CDR2 is SMNVEV (reference sequence). Written as DNA, the CDR3 is TGTGCCAGCAGTTTAAGGGCAGGGGGAGATACGCAGTATTTT. This gives the protein CASSLRAGGDTQYF.

The CDR3 DNA sequence: TGTGCCAGCAGCGTTCGGGACTATGGCTACACCTTC. Translating gives CASSVRDYGYTF. The chain carries TRBV9 and TRBJ1-2; D gene unclear. The CDR3 length is 12 residues. V gave up 2 bases and J gave up 3 bases, with 5 bases separating them. The germline CDR1 and CDR2 sequences are SGDLS and YYNGEE.

This chain uses TRBV6-5 with TRBJ2-5; 9 nucleotides align to TRBD2. The CDR3 runs 15 residues. The germline V gene encodes CDR1 MNHEY and CDR2 SVGAGI. The V segment lost 2 bases and the J segment 3 bases; nucleotides outside the gene matches: 4. In nucleotides, the CDR3 is TGTGCCAGCAGTTACCAGGCTAGCGGGGAAGAGACCCAGTACTTC. It is translated as CASSYQASGEETQYF.

The gene calls are TRBV27 and TRBJ2-7, with TRBD1 as a possible D gene (6 bases). From germline, CDR1 is MNHEY and CDR2 SMNVEV (reference sequence). The CDR3 runs to 17 residues. V was pared by 5 bases and J by 0 bases, with 20 bases between. The chain's CDR3 is CASSETWDIRPSYEQYF. DNA for the CDR3: TGTGCCAGCAGTGAGACGTGGGACATCCGACCCTCCTACGAGCAGTACTTC.

Notes on this clone: The same CDR3 is also encoded by other DNA sequences in this sample. J is TRBJ1-2 and V is TRBV6-5; the match to TRBD1 covers 9 bases. This CDR3 is built from 14 residues. J gave up 3 bases and V 4 bases, and 3 bases lay outside the gene matches. The germline V gene has CDR1 MNHEY and CDR2 SVGAGI. The CDR3 region is CASSSGTGYYGYTF. CDR3 sequence (DNA): TGTGCCAGCAGTTCTGGGACAGGGTACTATGGCTACACCTTC.

The chain joins TRBV4-2 to TRBJ2-5; TRBD1 matches at 7 bases. This CDR3 is built from 15 residues. Germline assignment: CDR1 LGHNA and CDR2 YNFKEQ. Trimming cost V 4 bases and J 2 bases; bases outside gene matches: 7. CDR3 DNA sequence: TGTGCCAGCAGCCTCTACTCGGACAGGCAAGAGACCCAGTACTTC. Translated, it gives CASSLYSDRQETQYF.

This rearrangement joins TRBV24-1 to TRBJ2-3; 12 bases are shared with TRBD2. Germline CDR1 is KGHDR and CDR2 is SFDVKD. The CDR3 has 18 amino acids. J lost 2 bases, V lost 4 bases, and 9 bases had no gene match. CDR3 region: CATSDSGTSGLVTDTQYF. The CDR3 coding sequence is TGTGCCACCAGTGACTCAGGGACTAGCGGGCTTGTCACAGATACGCAGTATTTT.

The rearrangement joins TRBV6-2 or TRBV6-3 to TRBJ2-5, with D perhaps TRBD2 (6 bases). Germline V lookup: CDR1 MNHEY, CDR2 SVGEGT. Deletions cut 2 bases from V and 4 bases from J, with 26 bases between. The CDR3 has 19 residues. This CDR3 is CASSYEHFFLGGTRETQYF. The CDR3 DNA sequence: TGTGCCAGCAGTTACGAACATTTCTTTCTGGGGGGTACGAGAGAGACCCAGTACTTC.

This rearrangement joins TRBV28 to TRBJ2-3, with D tentatively TRBD2 (5 bases). The CDR3 contains 12 residues. The V and J ends lost 5 bases and 8 bases respectively, with 11 bases between them. Germline loops: CDR1 MDHEN, CDR2 SYDVKM. The CDR3 is CASSLEAATQYF. CDR3 nucleotide sequence: TGTGCCAGCAGTCTGGAGGCGGCTACGCAGTATTTT.

Regarding this clone: The sample carries other DNA sequences with the same CDR3. The V gene is TRBV6-5, the J gene TRBJ1-1; 9 bases line up with TRBD1. The ends lost 5 bases at V and 4 bases at J; junction bases unmatched: 5. CDR1 and CDR2 from the germline V gene are MNHEY and SVGAGI. The CDR3 runs to 14 residues. CDR3 sequence (DNA): TGTGCCAGCAGTAGGACAGGGGTTGGCACTGAAGCTTTCTTT. Protein sequence: CASSRTGVGTEAFF.

This chain joins TRBV15 and TRBJ2-3; a possible D gene is TRBD1 (5 bases). Germline V gene data show CDR1 as LNHNV and CDR2 as YYDKDF (reference sequence). The CDR3 extends over 14 amino acids. Trimming cost V 0 bases and J 4 bases, with 8 bases left between them. This CDR3 reads CATSRDRVPDTQYF. For the CDR3, the DNA is TGTGCCACCAGCAGAGACAGGGTCCCAGATACGCAGTATTTT.

J is TRBJ2-3 and V is TRBV11-2; weak D call: TRBD1 (6 bases). CDR3 size: 14 residues. In germline, CDR1 is SGHAT, CDR2 FQNNGV. The V gene lost 4 bases and the J gene lost 8 bases, with 16 bases spanning the gap. The CDR3 bases are TGTGCCAGCAGCTCCCCGAAGGGGGTTGGTACGCAGTATTTT. Its translation: CASSSPKGVGTQYF. Complete variable domain (other parts from reference TRBV11-2 and TRBJ2-3): EAGVAQSPRYKIIEKRQSVAFWCNPISGHATLYWYQQILGQGPKLLIQFQNNGVVDDSQLPKDRFSAERLKGVDSTLKIQPAKLEDSAVYLCASSSPKGVGTQYFGPGTRLTVL.

V is TRBV7-2 and J is TRBJ2-7, with TRBD2 matching over 8 bases. The CDR3 has 15 residues. The V gene end was trimmed by 5 bases and the J gene end by 0 bases; junction bases not matched to a gene: 6. CDR1 is SGHTA, CDR2 FQGNSA, per germline. CDR3 sequence: CASSPTSGSSYEQYF. Written as DNA, the CDR3 is TGTGCCAGCAGCCCTACTAGCGGTAGCTCCTACGAGCAGTACTTC.

The genes are TRBV6-5 and TRBJ1-2; D not resolved. Between the trimmed V and J ends, which lost 0 bases and 2 bases, there was a span of 10 bases. The CDR3 is 15 amino acids. CDR1 is MNHEY and CDR2 is SVGAGI in the germline V gene. The CDR3 sequence is CASSYSPGYNYGYTF. The CDR3, as DNA: TGTGCCAGCAGTTACTCACCGGGGTACAACTATGGCTACACCTTC.

The genes are TRBV3-1 (or the pseudogene TRBV3-2) and TRBJ1-5; the D gene is possibly TRBD1 (5 bases). The CDR3 spans 15 residues. V lost 3 bases and J 4 bases, leaving 13 bases between the germline ends. Germline values: CDR1 LGHDT, CDR2 YNNKEL (reference sequence). CDR3 protein: CASSHAQGGNQPQHF. The CDR3 coding sequence is TGTGCCAGCAGCCATGCTCAGGGTGGTAATCAGCCCCAGCATTTT.

DNA of the CDR3: TGTGCCAGCAGTGCGAACGGGGTAGACACCGGGGAGCTGTTTTTT. It yields the protein CASSANGVDTGELFF. The V gene is TRBV2, the J gene TRBJ2-2, with a possible D match to TRBD2 (5 bases). Trimming cost V 4 bases and J 3 bases, with 12 bases left between them. Per the germline V gene, CDR1 is SNHLY and CDR2 is FYNNEI. The CDR3 is made up of 15 amino acids.

The V gene is TRBV18, the J gene TRBJ1-1; D is uncertain. Germline CDR1 KGHSH, CDR2 LQKENI. The CDR3 has 15 residues. The V end was cut by 0 bases, the J end by 1 base, with 9 bases between. The DNA for the CDR3 is TGTGCCAGCTCACCACCGGCCAGAACGAACACTGAAGCTTTCTTT. Its translation: CASSPPARTNTEAFF.

CDR3 loop: CASSRRPRPSQETQYF. CDR3 nucleotide sequence: TGTGCCAGTAGTCGGCGACCGAGGCCCTCCCAAGAGACCCAGTACTTC. The chain links TRBV19 to TRBJ2-5; unclear D gene. Germline assignment: CDR1 LNHDA and CDR2 SQIVND (reference sequence). The CDR3 is made up of 16 amino acids. V lost 5 bases to trimming and J lost 1 base, with 17 bases between them.

The V and J genes are TRBV19 and TRBJ1-1, with TRBD1 matching over 8 bases. The CDR3 contains 15 residues. V shed 4 bases, J shed 0 bases, and the junction held 4 bases outside the gene matches. Germline CDR1 LNHDA, CDR2 SQIVND (reference sequence). CDR3 sequence reads: CASSKGQAMNTEAFF. The CDR3 DNA follows: TGTGCCAGTAGTAAGGGACAGGCCATGAACACTGAAGCTTTCTTT. Drawing the rest from reference TRBV19 and TRBJ1-1, the complete variable domain is DGGITQSPKYLFRKEGQNVTLSCEQNLNHDAMYWYRQDPGQGLRLIYYSQIVNDFQKGDIAEGYSVSREKKESFPLTVTSAQKNPTAFYLCASSKGQAMNTEAFFGQGTRLTVV.